Below, one TCR beta chain is given with its context. Its antigen remains unidentified. Researchers isolated CD4+ T cells once 9 to 11 days of culture had elapsed. TCRdb keeps only in-frame clones here, not all; method: immunoSEQ multiplex PCR. The data hold about 38,000 clones, with over 80% observed a single time. CDR1 is MNHEY, CDR2 SVGEGT, per germline. The ends were cut back, 5 bases at V and 4 bases at J, with 6 bases in the middle. This CDR3 comprises 12 residues. This entry comes from a study of vaccination effects on CD4 cells after COVID-19. This TCR was recovered from a human donor who received a COVID-19 vaccine. Material: CD4+ T cells from PBMCs cultured without peptide, obtained before COVID-19 vaccination. V and J are TRBV6-2 or TRBV6-3 and TRBJ1-5; D gene uncertain. The CDR3 nucleotides are TGTGCCAGCAGTCCCCGGAATCAGCCCCAGCATTTT. Protein sequence: CASSPRNQPQHF.